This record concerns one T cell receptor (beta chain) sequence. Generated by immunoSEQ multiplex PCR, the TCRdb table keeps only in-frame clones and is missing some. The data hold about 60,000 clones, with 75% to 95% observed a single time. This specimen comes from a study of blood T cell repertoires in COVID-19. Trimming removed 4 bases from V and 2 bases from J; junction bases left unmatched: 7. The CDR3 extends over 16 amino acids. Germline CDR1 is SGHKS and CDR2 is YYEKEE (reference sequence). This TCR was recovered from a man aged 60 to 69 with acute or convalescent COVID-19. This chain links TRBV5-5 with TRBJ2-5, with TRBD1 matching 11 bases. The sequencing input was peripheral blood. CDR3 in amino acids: CASSPRTGGLQETQYF. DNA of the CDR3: TGTGCCAGCAGCCCCAGGACAGGGGGCCTACAAGAGACCCAGTACTTC.